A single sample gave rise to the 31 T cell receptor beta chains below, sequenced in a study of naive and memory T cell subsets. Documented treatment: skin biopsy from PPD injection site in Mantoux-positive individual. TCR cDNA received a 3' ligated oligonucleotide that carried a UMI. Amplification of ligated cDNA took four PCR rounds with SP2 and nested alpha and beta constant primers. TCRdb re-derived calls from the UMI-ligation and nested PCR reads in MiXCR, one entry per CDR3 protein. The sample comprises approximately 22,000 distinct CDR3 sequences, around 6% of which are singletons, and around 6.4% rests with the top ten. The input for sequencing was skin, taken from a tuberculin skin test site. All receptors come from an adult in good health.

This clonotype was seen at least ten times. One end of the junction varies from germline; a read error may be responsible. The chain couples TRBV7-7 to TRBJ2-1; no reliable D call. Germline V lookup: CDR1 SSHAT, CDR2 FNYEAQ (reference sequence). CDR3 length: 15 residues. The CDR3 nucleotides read TGTGCTAGCAGCCGTACCCCTTTGTCGTACAATGAGCAGTTCTTC. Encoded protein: CASSRTPLSYNEQFF.

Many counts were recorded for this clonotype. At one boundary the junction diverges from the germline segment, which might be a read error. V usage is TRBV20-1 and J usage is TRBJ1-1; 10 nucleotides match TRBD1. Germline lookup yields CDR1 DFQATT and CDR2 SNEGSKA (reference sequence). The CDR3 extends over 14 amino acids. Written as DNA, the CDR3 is TGCAGTGCTAGAGATAAGGGACAGGGGCCGGCCCTAAACTTT. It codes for CSARDKGQGPALNF.

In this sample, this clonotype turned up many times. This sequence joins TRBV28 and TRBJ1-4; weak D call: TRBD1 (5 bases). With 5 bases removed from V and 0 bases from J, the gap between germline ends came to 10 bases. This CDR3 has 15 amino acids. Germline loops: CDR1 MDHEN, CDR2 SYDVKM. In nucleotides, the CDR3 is TGTGCCAGCAGTACCATAGGGGCAACTAATGAAAAACTGTTTTTT. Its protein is CASSTIGATNEKLFF.

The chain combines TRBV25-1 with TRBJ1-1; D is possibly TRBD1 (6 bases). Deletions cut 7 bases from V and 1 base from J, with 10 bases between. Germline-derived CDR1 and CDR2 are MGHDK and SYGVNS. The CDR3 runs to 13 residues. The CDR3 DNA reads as TGTGCCAGCAAGGGGGATTGGAACACTGAAGCTTTCTTT. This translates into CASKGDWNTEAFF.

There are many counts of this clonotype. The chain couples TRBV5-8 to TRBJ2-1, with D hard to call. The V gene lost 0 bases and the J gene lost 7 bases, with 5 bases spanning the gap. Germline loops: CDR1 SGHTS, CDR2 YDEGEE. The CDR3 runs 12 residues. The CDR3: CASSLDGNEQFF. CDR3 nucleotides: TGTGCCAGCAGCTTGGACGGGAATGAGCAGTTCTTC.

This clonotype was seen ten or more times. CDR3 region: CSARVLAGTDRDTQYF. For the CDR3, the DNA is TGCAGTGCTAGAGTTCTAGCGGGAACGGACAGAGATACGCAGTATTTT. The chain is built from TRBV20-1 and TRBJ2-3; TRBD2 matches 9 bases. There are 16 residues in the CDR3. CDR1 DFQATT and CDR2 SNEGSKA come from the germline V gene (reference sequence). V shed 1 base and J 5 bases; nucleotides not matched to a gene: 10.

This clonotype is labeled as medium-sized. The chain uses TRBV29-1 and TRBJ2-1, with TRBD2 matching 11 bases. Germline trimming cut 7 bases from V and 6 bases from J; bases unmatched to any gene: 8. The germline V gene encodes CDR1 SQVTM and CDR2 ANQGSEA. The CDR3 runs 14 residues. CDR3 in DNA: TGCAGCGCTCAGGCTAGCGGGAGGATCAATGAGCAGTTCTTC. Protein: CSAQASGRINEQFF.

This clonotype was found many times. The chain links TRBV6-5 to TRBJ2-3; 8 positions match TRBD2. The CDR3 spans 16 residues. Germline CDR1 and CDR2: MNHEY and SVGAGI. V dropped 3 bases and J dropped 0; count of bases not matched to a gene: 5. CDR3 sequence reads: CASSYRTSWSTDTQYF. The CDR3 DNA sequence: TGTGCCAGCAGTTATCGGACTAGCTGGAGCACAGATACGCAGTATTTT.

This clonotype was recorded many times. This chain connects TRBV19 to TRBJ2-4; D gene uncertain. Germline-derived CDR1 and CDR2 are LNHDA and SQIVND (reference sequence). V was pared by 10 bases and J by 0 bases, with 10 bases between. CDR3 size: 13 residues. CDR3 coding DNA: TGTGCCACCCGTAGCCTAGCCAAAAACATTCAGTACTTC. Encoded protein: CATRSLAKNIQYF.

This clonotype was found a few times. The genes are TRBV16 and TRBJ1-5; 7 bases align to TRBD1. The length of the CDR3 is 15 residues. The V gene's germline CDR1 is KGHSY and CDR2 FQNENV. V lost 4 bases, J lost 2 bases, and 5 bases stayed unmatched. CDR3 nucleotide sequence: TGTGCCAGCAGCCGAGGGACAGCGGGCAATCAGCCCCAGCATTTT. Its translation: CASSRGTAGNQPQHF.

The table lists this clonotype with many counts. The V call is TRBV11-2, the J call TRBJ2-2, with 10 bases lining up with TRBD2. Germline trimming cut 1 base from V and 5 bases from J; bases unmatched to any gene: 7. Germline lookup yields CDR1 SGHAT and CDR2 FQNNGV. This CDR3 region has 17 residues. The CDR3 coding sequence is TGTGCCAGCAGCTTAGCTCTCGGACTAGCGGTAACCGGGGAGCTGTTTTTT. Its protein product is CASSLALGLAVTGELFF.

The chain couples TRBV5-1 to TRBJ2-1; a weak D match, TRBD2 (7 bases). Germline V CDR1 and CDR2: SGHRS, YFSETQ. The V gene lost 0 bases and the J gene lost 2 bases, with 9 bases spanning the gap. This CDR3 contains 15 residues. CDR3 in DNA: TGCGCCAGCAGCTTGGGGGAGGGGGCCTACAATGAGCAGTTCTTC. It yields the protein CASSLGEGAYNEQFF.

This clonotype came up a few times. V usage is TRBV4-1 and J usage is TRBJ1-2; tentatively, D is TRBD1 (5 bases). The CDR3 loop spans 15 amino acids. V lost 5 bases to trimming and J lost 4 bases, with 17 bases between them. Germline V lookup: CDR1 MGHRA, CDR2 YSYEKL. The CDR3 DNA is TGCGCCAGCAGCGTTGGTCCCGGGACGGTCTATGGCTACACCTTC. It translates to CASSVGPGTVYGYTF.

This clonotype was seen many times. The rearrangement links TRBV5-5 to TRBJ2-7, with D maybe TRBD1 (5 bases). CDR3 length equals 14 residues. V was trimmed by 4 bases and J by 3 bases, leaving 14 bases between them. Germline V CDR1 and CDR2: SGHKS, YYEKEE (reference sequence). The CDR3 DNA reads TGTGCCAGCAGCCCGGGCAGGGTATTCTACGAGCAGTACTTC. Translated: CASSPGRVFYEQYF.

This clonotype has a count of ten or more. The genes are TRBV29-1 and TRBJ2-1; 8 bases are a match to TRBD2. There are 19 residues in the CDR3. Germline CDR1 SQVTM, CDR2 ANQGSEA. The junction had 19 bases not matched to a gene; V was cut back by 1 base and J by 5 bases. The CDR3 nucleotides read TGCAGCGTTGAAGGGCCGGCGGGAGGAGGTAGCGCCATTAACAATGAGCAGTTCTTC. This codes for CSVEGPAGGGSAINNEQFF.

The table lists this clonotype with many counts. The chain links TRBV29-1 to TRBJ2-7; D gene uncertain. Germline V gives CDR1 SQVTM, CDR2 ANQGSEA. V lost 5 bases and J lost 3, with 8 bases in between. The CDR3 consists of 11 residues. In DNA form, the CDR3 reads TGCAGCGTTTATTGGGACTACGAGCAGTACTTC. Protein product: CSVYWDYEQYF.

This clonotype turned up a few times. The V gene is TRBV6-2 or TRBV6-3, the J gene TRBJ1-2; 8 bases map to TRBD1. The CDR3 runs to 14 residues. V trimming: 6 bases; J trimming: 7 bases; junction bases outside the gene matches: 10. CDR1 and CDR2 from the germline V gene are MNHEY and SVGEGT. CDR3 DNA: TGTGCCAGCAGGAAGACAGGGGAACCCGGTGGCTACACCTTC. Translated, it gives CASRKTGEPGGYTF.

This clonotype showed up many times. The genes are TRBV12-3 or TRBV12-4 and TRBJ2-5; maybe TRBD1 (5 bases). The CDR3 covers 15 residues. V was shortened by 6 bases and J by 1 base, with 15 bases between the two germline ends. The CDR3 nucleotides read TGTGCCAGCAGCCAGAACTCACAGGTCCAAGAGACCCAGTACTTC. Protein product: CASSQNSQVQETQYF.

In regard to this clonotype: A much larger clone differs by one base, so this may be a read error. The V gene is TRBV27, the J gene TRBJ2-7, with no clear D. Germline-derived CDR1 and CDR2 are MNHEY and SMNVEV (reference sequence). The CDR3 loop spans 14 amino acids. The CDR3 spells CASSRTGPAYDQYF. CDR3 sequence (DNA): TGTGCCAGCAGTCGCACCGGACCAGCCTACGATCAGTACTTC.

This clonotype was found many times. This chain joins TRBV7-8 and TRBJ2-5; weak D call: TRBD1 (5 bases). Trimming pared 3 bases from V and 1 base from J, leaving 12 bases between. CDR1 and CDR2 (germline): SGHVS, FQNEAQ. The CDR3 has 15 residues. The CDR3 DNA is TGTGCCAGCAGCTTTGAGGCCAGGGTCCAAGAGACCCAGTACTTC. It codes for CASSFEARVQETQYF. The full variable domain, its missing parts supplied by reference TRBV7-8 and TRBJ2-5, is GAGVSQSPRYKVAKRGQDVALRCDPISGHVSLFWYQQALGQGPEFLTYFQNEAQLDKSGLPSDRFFAERPEGSVSTLKIQRTQQEDSAVYLCASSFEARVQETQYFGPGTRLLVL.

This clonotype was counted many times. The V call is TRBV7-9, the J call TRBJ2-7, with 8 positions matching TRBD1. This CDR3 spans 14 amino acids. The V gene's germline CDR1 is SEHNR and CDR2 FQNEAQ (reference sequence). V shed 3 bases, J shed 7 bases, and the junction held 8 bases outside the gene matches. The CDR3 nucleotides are TGTGCCAGCAGCTTGGGCCAGGGGGCGGAGGAGCAGTACTTC. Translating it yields CASSLGQGAEEQYF.

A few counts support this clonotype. DNA of the CDR3: TGTGCCAGCAGCCAAAAATCCCTTGGGAACACTGAAGCTTTCTTT. Residues: CASSQKSLGNTEAFF. The V gene is TRBV3-1, the J gene TRBJ1-1, with D unresolved. Germline CDR1 LGHDT, CDR2 YNNKEL (reference sequence). The V end was cut by 2 bases, the J end by 1 base, with 11 bases between. The CDR3 runs 15 residues.

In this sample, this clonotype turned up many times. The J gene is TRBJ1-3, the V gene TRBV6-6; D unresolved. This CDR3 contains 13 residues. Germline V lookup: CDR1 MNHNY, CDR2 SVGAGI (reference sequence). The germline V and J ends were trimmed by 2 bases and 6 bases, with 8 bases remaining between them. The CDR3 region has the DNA TGTGCCAGCAGTTACGACGCTGAAAACACCATATATTTT. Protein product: CASSYDAENTIYF.

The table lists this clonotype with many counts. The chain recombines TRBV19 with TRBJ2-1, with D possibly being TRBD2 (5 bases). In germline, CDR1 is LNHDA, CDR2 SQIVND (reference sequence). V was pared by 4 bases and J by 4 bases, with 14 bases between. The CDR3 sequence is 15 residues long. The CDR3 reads CASSSGSRGYNEQFF. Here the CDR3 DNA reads TGTGCCAGTAGTAGTGGCTCACGAGGGTACAATGAGCAGTTCTTC.

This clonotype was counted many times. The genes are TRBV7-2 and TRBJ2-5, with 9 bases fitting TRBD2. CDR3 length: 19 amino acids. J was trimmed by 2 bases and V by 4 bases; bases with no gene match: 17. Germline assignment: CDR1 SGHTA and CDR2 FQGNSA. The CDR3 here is CASSSAAGGGRVRQETQYF. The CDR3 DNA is TGTGCCAGCAGCTCTGCCGCGGGGGGCGGGAGGGTACGACAAGAGACCCAGTACTTC.

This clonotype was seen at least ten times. The CDR3 loop is CASSQSPPSGELFF. For the CDR3, the DNA is TGTGCCAGCAGCCAATCGCCGCCGTCCGGGGAGCTGTTTTTT. The chain has TRBV16 and TRBJ2-2; D remains ambiguous. The V end lost 0 bases, the J end lost 6 bases, and 8 bases lay between the germline ends. The germline V gene encodes CDR1 KGHSY and CDR2 FQNENV. The CDR3 runs to 14 residues.

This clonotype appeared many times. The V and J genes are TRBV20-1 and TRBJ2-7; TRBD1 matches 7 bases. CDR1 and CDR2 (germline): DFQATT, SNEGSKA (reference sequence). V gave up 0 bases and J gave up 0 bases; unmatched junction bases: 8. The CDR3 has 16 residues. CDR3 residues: CSARDRDSLHSYEQYF. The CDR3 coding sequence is TGCAGTGCTAGAGATAGGGACAGTTTGCACTCCTACGAGCAGTACTTC.

The CDR3 DNA reads as TGTGCCAGCAGCTTAGCCGGTGGGGGTACGCAGTATTTT. This sequence encodes CASSLAGGGTQYF. The rearrangement joins TRBV7-6 to TRBJ2-3; either TRBD1 or TRBD2 may supply D (5 bases each). Germline loops: CDR1 SGHVS, CDR2 FNYEAQ. CDR3 length: 13 residues. V was trimmed by 0 bases and J by 8 bases, leaving 9 bases between them.

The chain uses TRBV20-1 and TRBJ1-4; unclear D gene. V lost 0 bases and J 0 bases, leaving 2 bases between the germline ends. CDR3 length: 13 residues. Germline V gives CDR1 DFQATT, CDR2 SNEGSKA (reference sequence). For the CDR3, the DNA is TGCAGTGCTAGAGACACAACTAATGAAAAACTGTTTTTT. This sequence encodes CSARDTTNEKLFF.

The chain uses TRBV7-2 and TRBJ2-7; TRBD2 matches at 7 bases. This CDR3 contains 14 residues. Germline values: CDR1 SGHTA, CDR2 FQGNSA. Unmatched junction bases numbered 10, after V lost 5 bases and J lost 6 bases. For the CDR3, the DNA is TGTGCCAGCAGCGCTTTGGGGGGGGTCAGCGAGCAGTACTTC. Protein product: CASSALGGVSEQYF.

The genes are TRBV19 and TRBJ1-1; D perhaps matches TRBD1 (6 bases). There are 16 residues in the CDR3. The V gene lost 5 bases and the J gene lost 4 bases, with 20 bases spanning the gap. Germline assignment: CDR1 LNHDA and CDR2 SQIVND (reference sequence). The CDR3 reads CASSFRLGAPATEAFF. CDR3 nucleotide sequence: TGTGCCAGTAGTTTTCGCTTGGGGGCGCCGGCCACTGAAGCTTTCTTT.